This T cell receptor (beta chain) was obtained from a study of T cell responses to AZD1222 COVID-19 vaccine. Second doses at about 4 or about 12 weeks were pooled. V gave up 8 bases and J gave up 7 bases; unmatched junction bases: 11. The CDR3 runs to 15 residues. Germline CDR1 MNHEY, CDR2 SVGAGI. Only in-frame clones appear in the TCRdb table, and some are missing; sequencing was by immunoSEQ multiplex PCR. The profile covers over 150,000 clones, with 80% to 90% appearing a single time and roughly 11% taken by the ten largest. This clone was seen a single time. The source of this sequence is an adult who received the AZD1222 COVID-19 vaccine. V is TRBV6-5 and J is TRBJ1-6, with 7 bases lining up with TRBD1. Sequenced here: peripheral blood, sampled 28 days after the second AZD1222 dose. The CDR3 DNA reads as TGTGCCAGCGTTACAGGGCGACAGGGAAATTCACCCCTCCACTTT. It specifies CASVTGRQGNSPLHF.